The rows below give T cell receptor beta chains drawn from one sample of a study of regulatory T cells in long-lasting Graves disease. TCRdb reprocessed the reads via MiXCR and lists one record per CDR3 protein. This table has around 1,200 distinct CDR3 sequences, 70% to 90% appearing once. Sequencing was performed on peripheral blood mononuclear cells (PBMCs), taken with antithyroid drug treatment, in newly diagnosed or persistent Graves disease (not recorded which). All receptors come from a woman aged 35 to 60 with Graves disease. Each CDR3 is given with its conserved first and last residue. The order of the fields is CDR3 protein, CDR3 DNA, CDR3 length, clone size, D gene, V gene, J gene. The D gene is left open where the match is weak. Size is omitted from some rows. Given values are once, few, many or a class for expanded clones.

CDR3: CASTWAGSYEQYF
DNA: TGTGCCAGCACTTGGGCCGGTTCCTACGAGCAGTACTTC
length: 13
size: -
D: -
V: TRBV12-3/TRBV12-4
J: TRBJ2-7

CDR3: CASSSDGHSNQPQHF
DNA: TGTGCCAGCAGTTCGGACGGCCATAGCAATCAGCCCCAGCATTTT
length: 15
size: few
D: -
V: TRBV27
J: TRBJ1-5

CDR3: CASSRNTEAFF
DNA: TGTGCCAGCAGCCGGAACACTGAAGCTTTCTTT
length: 11
size: -
D: -
V: TRBV3-1
J: TRBJ1-1

CDR3: CATGPGDNEQFF
DNA: TGTGCCACCGGTCCGGGGGACAATGAGCAGTTCTTC
length: 12
size: few
D: -
V: TRBV24-1
J: TRBJ2-1

CDR3: CATSDAANYGYTF
DNA: TGTGCCACCAGTGATGCGGCTAACTATGGCTACACCTTC
length: 13
size: -
D: -
V: TRBV24-1
J: TRBJ1-2

CDR3: CASSIDRNNEQFF
DNA: TGCGCCAGCAGCATTGACAGGAACAATGAGCAGTTCTTC
length: 13
size: few
D: -
V: TRBV5-1
J: TRBJ2-1

CDR3: CASSLEASGGAYNEQFF
DNA: TGTGCCAGCAGTTTAGAGGCTAGCGGGGGGGCCTACAATGAGCAGTTCTTC
length: 17
size: -
D: TRBD2
V: TRBV12-3/TRBV12-4
J: TRBJ2-1

CDR3: CASSETGRYNEQFF
DNA: TGTGCCAGCAGCGAGACAGGGAGGTACAATGAGCAGTTCTTC
length: 14
size: once
D: -
V: TRBV12-3/TRBV12-4
J: TRBJ2-1

CDR3: CASSFPGAGNTGELFF
DNA: TGTGCCAGCAGCTTCCCGGGGGCAGGGAACACCGGGGAGCTGTTTTTT
length: 16
size: -
D: -
V: TRBV5-4
J: TRBJ2-2

CDR3: CASSLGWTGTDEQYF
DNA: TGCGCCAGCAGCTTGGGGTGGACAGGCACGGACGAGCAGTACTTC
length: 15
size: -
D: TRBD1
V: TRBV5-1
J: TRBJ2-7

CDR3: CASSLARGTVSVSGANVLTF
DNA: TGTGCCAGCAGCTTAGCGAGGGGGACAGTTTCAGTCTCTGGGGCCAACGTCCTGACTTTC
length: 20
size: -
D: TRBD1
V: TRBV11-1
J: TRBJ2-6

CDR3: CASSLGGTEDEQYF
DNA: TGTGCCAGCAGTTTAGGGGGGACAGAGGACGAGCAGTACTTC
length: 14
size: -
D: TRBD1
V: TRBV12-3/TRBV12-4
J: TRBJ2-7

CDR3: CASSLDGTEAFF
DNA: TGTGCCAGCAGTTTAGATGGCACTGAAGCTTTCTTT
length: 12
size: -
D: -
V: TRBV28
J: TRBJ1-1

CDR3: CASSLVGGGTTNEQFF
DNA: TGTGCCAGCAGCTTAGTCGGCGGGGGGACCACCAATGAGCAGTTCTTC
length: 16
size: -
D: TRBD2
V: TRBV11-2
J: TRBJ2-1

CDR3: CASSLFSYTEAFF
DNA: TGTGCCAGCAGTTTATTCAGCTACACTGAAGCTTTCTTT
length: 13
size: -
D: -
V: TRBV27
J: TRBJ1-1

CDR3: CASSSRGHYTGELFF
DNA: TGTGCCAGCAGCTCCAGGGGGCATTACACCGGGGAGCTGTTTTTT
length: 15
size: -
D: TRBD1
V: TRBV5-6
J: TRBJ2-2

CDR3: CATSSRVVETQYF
DNA: TGTGCCACCAGCAGCAGGGTCGTCGAGACCCAGTACTTC
length: 13
size: -
D: -
V: TRBV15
J: TRBJ2-5

CDR3: CSARDSDSSYNSPLHF
DNA: TGCAGTGCTAGAGATTCCGATAGCTCCTATAATTCACCCCTCCACTTT
length: 16
size: -
D: -
V: TRBV20-1
J: TRBJ1-6

CDR3: CSARAGGEETQYF
DNA: TGCAGTGCTAGAGCGGGGGGAGAAGAGACCCAGTACTTC
length: 13
size: -
D: TRBD2
V: TRBV20-1
J: TRBJ2-5

CDR3: CASSPHTETQYF
DNA: TGCGCCAGCAGTCCCCATACAGAGACCCAGTACTTC
length: 12
size: few
D: -
V: TRBV23-1
J: TRBJ2-5

CDR3: CASSSGQGPTSTDTQYF
DNA: TGTGCCAGCAGTTCGGGACAGGGACCCACGTCCACAGATACGCAGTATTTT
length: 17
size: few
D: TRBD1
V: TRBV12-3/TRBV12-4
J: TRBJ2-3

CDR3: CASSKGQGNTEAFF
DNA: TGCGCCAGCAGCAAAGGACAGGGGAACACTGAAGCTTTCTTT
length: 14
size: -
D: TRBD1
V: TRBV5-1
J: TRBJ1-1

CDR3: CASSQDRYRDAALNYGYTF
DNA: TGCGCCAGCAGCCAAGACCGGTACCGGGACGCCGCTCTAAACTATGGCTACACCTTC
length: 19
size: -
D: -
V: TRBV4-1
J: TRBJ1-2

CDR3: CASSRGTDTGELFF
DNA: TGTGCCAGCAGCCGGGGGACAGACACCGGGGAGCTGTTTTTT
length: 14
size: -
D: TRBD1
V: TRBV3-1
J: TRBJ2-2

CDR3: CASSPDRNQPQHF
DNA: TGCGCCAGCAGCCCCGACCGCAATCAGCCCCAGCATTTT
length: 13
size: -
D: -
V: TRBV5-1
J: TRBJ1-5

CDR3: CASSEGGNTQYF
DNA: TGTGCCAGCAGTGAGGGGGGGAATACGCAGTATTTT
length: 12
size: -
D: TRBD2
V: TRBV25-1
J: TRBJ2-3

CDR3: CASSLSSGANVLTF
DNA: TGTGCCAGCAGTTTAAGCTCTGGGGCCAACGTCCTGACTTTC
length: 14
size: -
D: -
V: TRBV12-3/TRBV12-4
J: TRBJ2-6

CDR3: CASSSGLDSQPQHF
DNA: TGTGCCAGCAGTTCAGGGTTAGATAGTCAGCCCCAGCATTTT
length: 14
size: -
D: -
V: TRBV25-1
J: TRBJ1-5

CDR3: CASSLFGSGETQYF
DNA: TGTGCCAGCAGCTTATTCGGGTCGGGAGAGACCCAGTACTTC
length: 14
size: -
D: -
V: TRBV11-1
J: TRBJ2-5

CDR3: CASSEVGGRFVPTGELFF
DNA: TGTGCCAGCAGTGAAGTAGGGGGGAGATTTGTGCCGACCGGGGAGCTGTTTTTT
length: 18
size: -
D: -
V: TRBV6-1
J: TRBJ2-2

CDR3: CASSSSRVLAGYTGELFF
DNA: TGTGCCAGCAGCTCCTCCCGAGTACTAGCGGGGTACACCGGGGAGCTGTTTTTT
length: 18
size: hyperexpanded
D: TRBD2
V: TRBV7-9
J: TRBJ2-2

CDR3: CASSWGHYEQYF
DNA: TGTGCCAGCAGTTGGGGTCACTACGAGCAGTACTTC
length: 12
size: -
D: -
V: TRBV28
J: TRBJ2-7

CDR3: CASSSSVLAEKETQYF
DNA: TGTGCCAGCAGTTCATCGGTGCTAGCGGAAAAAGAGACCCAGTACTTC
length: 16
size: -
D: TRBD2
V: TRBV27
J: TRBJ2-5

CDR3: CASSSLAGVRHYEQYF
DNA: TGTGCCAGCAGTAGTTTGGCGGGCGTGAGGCACTACGAGCAGTACTTC
length: 16
size: -
D: -
V: TRBV12-3/TRBV12-4
J: TRBJ2-7

CDR3: CASSLMGRTQYF
DNA: TGTGCCAGCAGCTTGATGGGACGCACGCAGTATTTT
length: 12
size: -
D: -
V: TRBV7-2
J: TRBJ2-3

CDR3: CASSLRTPGTEAFF
DNA: TGCGCCAGCAGCTTGAGGACCCCGGGCACTGAAGCTTTCTTT
length: 14
size: -
D: -
V: TRBV5-1
J: TRBJ1-1

CDR3: CSARIFQSPTDTQYF
DNA: TGCAGTGCTAGGATTTTCCAGTCTCCCACAGATACGCAGTATTTT
length: 15
size: few
D: -
V: TRBV20-1
J: TRBJ2-3

CDR3: CSASSGRNYGYTF
DNA: TGCAGTGCTAGTTCGGGCAGAAACTATGGCTACACCTTC
length: 13
size: -
D: -
V: TRBV20-1
J: TRBJ1-2

CDR3: CASSLVPGPLEAFF
DNA: TGTGCCAGCAGCTTAGTGCCGGGGCCACTTGAAGCTTTCTTT
length: 14
size: few
D: -
V: TRBV7-2
J: TRBJ1-1

CDR3: CASSDSRRGLFF
DNA: TGTGCCAGCAGTGACTCGCGGAGGGGCCTGTTCTTC
length: 12
size: once
D: -
V: TRBV6-4
J: TRBJ2-1

CDR3: CASSPGTGGNTIYF
DNA: TGTGCCAGTAGTCCCGGGACGGGGGGAAACACCATATATTTT
length: 14
size: -
D: -
V: TRBV19
J: TRBJ1-3

CDR3: CSVERGDKLFF
DNA: TGCAGCGTTGAACGTGGGGATAAACTGTTTTTT
length: 11
size: -
D: -
V: TRBV29-1
J: TRBJ1-4

CDR3: CASSPGRNEQFF
DNA: TGCGCCAGCAGCCCGGGACGTAATGAGCAGTTCTTC
length: 12
size: -
D: -
V: TRBV5-1
J: TRBJ2-1

CDR3: CASSGRDRDYGYTF
DNA: TGTGCCAGCAGTGGCCGGGACAGAGACTATGGCTACACCTTC
length: 14
size: -
D: TRBD1
V: TRBV25-1
J: TRBJ1-2